The present T cell receptor beta chain was sequenced within a study of beta chain features in type 1 diabetes. General study results and limits: PCR might show a preference for shorter templates, equally across patients and controls. All four CD4+ subsets from Type 1 diabetes patients carried moderately but significantly shorter TCRB CDR3s. For TCRB rearrangement, an influence of HLA type remained unresolved here.

Expressed TCRB transcripts got sequenced, as all isolated RNA was reverse transcribed. Deep immunoSEQ sequencing covered naive, central memory and regulatory T cell samples. Sequencing used immunoSEQ multiplex PCR; TCRdb keeps in-frame clones, though not all of them. The sample yields 850,000 to 900,000 clones, 17% seen once. This clone showed up just a few times. The target antigen is unknown. CDR1 and CDR2 (germline): SGHTA, FQGNSA. The CDR3 spans 14 residues. The V segment lost 5 bases and the J segment 8 bases; nucleotides outside the gene matches: 8. The V call is TRBV7-2, the J call TRBJ2-1; 8 bases are shared with TRBD1. The TCR originated in a young woman in good health. The sequenced sample consisted of naive CD4+ T cells from blood. The CDR3 loop reads CASSQNPTGDEQFF. The CDR3 DNA reads as TGTGCCAGCAGCCAAAATCCGACAGGGGATGAGCAGTTCTTC.